The rows below give T cell receptor beta chains drawn from one sample of a study of response to subunit inactivated influenza vaccine. TCRdb ran MiXCR on the RT-PCR reads and lists one entry per CDR3 protein. The table records around 480,000 distinct CDR3 sequences, more than 15% of them present only once. Here the sequenced sample was CD4+ T cells sorted from PBMCs, taken less than 30 months after vaccination. The receptors originated from a man in his fifties or sixties who received an inactivated influenza vaccine. CDR3s include the opening cysteine and the closing phenylalanine or tryptophan.

v_gene,j_gene,CDR3aa
TRBV12-3/TRBV12-4,TRBJ2-7,CASSPGTGSEQYF
TRBV5-1,TRBJ2-7,CASSLGAGTSGYEQYF
TRBV7-2,TRBJ2-2,CASSPTSGTGELFF
TRBV5-1,TRBJ2-3,CASGSGTSPDTQYF
TRBV7-2,TRBJ2-7,CASSLALAGGRAQYF
TRBV20-1,TRBJ2-7,CSARDWGQGADEQYF
TRBV7-2,TRBJ2-5,CASSPDWQETQYF
TRBV20-1,TRBJ1-2,CSARDSGRGVHGYTF
TRBV6-2/TRBV6-3,TRBJ2-7,CASSSPLSGSSSALLYEQYF
TRBV5-1,TRBJ1-2,CASSFQPGWVDGYTF
TRBV27,TRBJ2-3,CASSERTYTDTQYF
TRBV5-1,TRBJ2-1,CASSLGQAINNEQFF
TRBV20-1,TRBJ1-6,CSARMLTDNSPLHF
TRBV7-2,TRBJ1-1,CASSFQQGMRTEAFF
TRBV15,TRBJ2-1,CATSRGATTNNEQFF
TRBV5-5,TRBJ2-3,CASSTILAGGTDTQYF